Following are 7 T cell receptor beta chains from one sample sequenced in a study of blood T cells in healthy people across ages. Next came a second PCR, run for roughly 6 to 11 cycles, which used a sample-barcoded 5' primer along with a J-beta primer mix. Via MiXCR, TCRdb re-called the 5' RACE reads, giving one row per CDR3 protein. The sample consists of hundreds of thousands of distinct CDR3 sequences, around a quarter of them appearing once. These data were also reused for a study on T cells of mothers and their children.

The sequenced material came from blood. The receptor source for this set is a boy aged 5-17 years in good health.

A few counts support this clonotype. The rearrangement joins TRBV27 to TRBJ1-2, with 8 bases aligning to TRBD1. V shed 7 bases, J shed 6 bases, and the junction held 10 bases outside the gene matches. This CDR3 is 14 amino acids long. The germline gives CDR1 MNHEY, CDR2 SMNVEV (reference sequence). This CDR3 is CASKERDRPDGYTF. The CDR3 region has the DNA TGTGCCAGCAAGGAGAGGGACAGGCCGGATGGCTACACCTTC.

This chain's CDR3 is CSVELASYYNEQFF. In nucleotides, the CDR3 is TGCAGCGTTGAATTGGCTAGCTATTACAATGAGCAGTTCTTC. V usage is TRBV29-1 and J usage is TRBJ2-1, with D perhaps TRBD2 (5 bases). V was clipped by 2 bases and J by 4 bases, with 12 bases between them. The germline gives CDR1 SQVTM, CDR2 ANQGSEA. CDR3 length: 14 residues.

The rearrangement joins TRBV5-1 to TRBJ2-7, with TRBD1 matching 7 bases. Germline V lookup: CDR1 SGHRS, CDR2 YFSETQ. The junction had 6 bases not matched to a gene; V was cut back by 2 bases and J by 7 bases. The CDR3 is 13 amino acids. CDR3 amino acids: CASSFEGAKEQYF. CDR3 coding DNA: TGCGCCAGCAGCTTCGAGGGGGCGAAGGAGCAGTACTTC.

This clonotype was recorded only once. The chain is built from TRBV18 and TRBJ2-1; 8 nucleotides align to TRBD2. This CDR3 is built from 15 residues. Germline CDR1 KGHSH, CDR2 LQKENI. V gave up 6 bases and J gave up 7 bases; unmatched junction bases: 11. The CDR3 nucleotides are TGTGCCAGCTCCCCCGGGACTAGAAGATTGAATGAGCAGTTCTTC. This translates into CASSPGTRRLNEQFF.

V and J are TRBV30 and TRBJ2-7; D is undetermined. The DNA matches TRBJ2-5 better at its end, which makes the J call doubtful. CDR3 length equals 10 residues. The germline CDR1 and CDR2 sequences are GTSNPN and SVGIG (reference sequence). The DNA of the CDR3 is TGTGCCTGGAGCTTCGAGACCCAGTACTTC. Its translation is CAWSFETQYF.

This clonotype came up a few times. The V and J genes are TRBV20-1 and TRBJ2-2, with TRBD2 matching over 11 bases. The CDR3 length is 16 residues. J was trimmed by 5 bases and V by 2 bases; bases with no gene match: 7. From germline, CDR1 is DFQATT and CDR2 SNEGSKA (reference sequence). CDR3 coding DNA: TGCAGTGCTAGATTTAGCGGGGGGGGAAGGACCGGGGAGCTGTTTTTT. This gives the protein CSARFSGGGRTGELFF.

This clonotype turned up a few times. The chain combines TRBV12-3 or TRBV12-4 with TRBJ1-4; possible D gene TRBD1, 6 bases. V shed 2 bases and J shed 0 bases, with 16 bases lying between them. The CDR3 extends over 18 amino acids. The CDR3 DNA follows: TGTGCCAGCAGTTTATTTGGGGGCACCCTTACAACTAATGAAAAACTGTTTTTT. Protein sequence: CASSLFGGTLTTNEKLFF.